The rows below give T cell receptor beta chains drawn from one sample of a study of response to subunit inactivated influenza vaccine. TCRdb re-called the RT-PCR reads through MiXCR, storing one row per CDR3 protein. The repertoire holds more than 150,000 distinct CDR3 sequences, with about 9% as singletons. This material consisted of non-naive T cells sorted from PBMCs, taken on the day of vaccination. These receptors were collected from a man aged 50-59 years who received an inactivated influenza vaccine. Each CDR3 is given with its conserved first and last residue. The D gene is left open where the match is weak. Size is omitted from some rows. Given values are once, few, many or a class for expanded clones.

size	V	J	D	DNA	CDR3
-	TRBV6-2/TRBV6-3	TRBJ2-7	-	TGTGCCAGCAGAAGGGGACCGAGCTACGAGCAGTACTTC	CASRRGPSYEQYF
many	TRBV4-3	TRBJ1-1	-	TGCGCCAGCAGCCAAGAACCCCGCACTGAAGCTTTCTTT	CASSQEPRTEAFF
few	TRBV20-1	TRBJ2-4	-	TGCAGTGCTAGGAAGACAGGCGCAGCCAAAAACATTCAGTACTTC	CSARKTGAAKNIQYF
-	TRBV18	TRBJ1-5	TRBD1	TGTGCCAGCTCACCACAGGGGGCCGTAGGCAATCAGCCCCAGCATTTT	CASSPQGAVGNQPQHF
few	TRBV29-1	TRBJ2-5	-	TGCAGCGTTGAAGCTGATCCTCCCGTATGGGGACGCGGTGGGACCCAGTACTTC	CSVEADPPVWGRGGTQYF
many	TRBV27	TRBJ2-1	-	TGTGCCAGCAGTTTATCGGTAAAAACCAATGAGCAGTTCTTC	CASSLSVKTNEQFF
few	TRBV27	TRBJ1-4	-	TGTGCCAGCAGTCCAGGTGTGGGGGGGACTAATGAAAAACTGTTTTTT	CASSPGVGGTNEKLFF
few	TRBV27	TRBJ2-7	-	TGTGCCAGCAGTTTATTGGGTAGGTGGGGCTACGAGCAGTACTTC	CASSLLGRWGYEQYF
-	TRBV29-1	TRBJ1-5	-	TGCAGCGTACAACTGGGAAGCAATCAGCCCCAGCATTTT	CSVQLGSNQPQHF
many	TRBV12-3/TRBV12-4	TRBJ2-2	-	TGTGCCAGCAGTCCCGAAGGTATCTACCTTAACACCGGGGAGCTGTTTTTT	CASSPEGIYLNTGELFF
-	TRBV9	TRBJ1-6	-	TGTGCCAGCAGCGCCCGGGACGGGAATTCACCCCTCCACTTT	CASSARDGNSPLHF
many	TRBV28	TRBJ1-3	-	TGTGCCAGCAGTTTAAGACTCGAGGACATGGGAAACACCATATATTTT	CASSLRLEDMGNTIYF
-	TRBV18	TRBJ2-2	-	TGTGCCAGCTCTACATGGAACACCGGGGAGCTGTTTTTT	CASSTWNTGELFF
-	TRBV27	TRBJ1-5	TRBD1	TGTGCCAGCAGCAGGACAGGGCGACAGCCCCAGCATTTT	CASSRTGRQPQHF
many	TRBV29-1	TRBJ2-4	TRBD2	TGCAGCGTTGGTAGCGGGATTGGCCAGGGCATTCAGTACTTC	CSVGSGIGQGIQYF
-	TRBV7-2	TRBJ2-7	-	TGTGCCAGCAGCTTAAACGCCAACTCCTACGAGCAGTACTTC	CASSLNANSYEQYF
-	TRBV7-8	TRBJ2-7	TRBD1	TGTGCCAGCAGCTTAGTGGAGCGGGACAGGGGTTACGAGCAGTACTTC	CASSLVERDRGYEQYF
few	TRBV7-9	TRBJ1-4	-	TGTTCCAGCGCTACGGCAGCAACTAATGAAAAACTGTTTTTT	CSSATAATNEKLFF
few	TRBV28	TRBJ2-7	-	TGTGCCAGCAGTTCAGCGACAGACTCCTACGAGCAGTACTTC	CASSSATDSYEQYF
many	TRBV7-9	TRBJ2-1	TRBD2	TGTGCCAGCAGCCCCACACTAGCGGGCCAGTCCTACAATGAGCAGTTCTTC	CASSPTLAGQSYNEQFF
many	TRBV2	TRBJ2-4	-	TGTGCCAGCAGTGACTCGCTCGGGGCCCAGCACTTC	CASSDSLGAQHF
many	TRBV7-9	TRBJ1-2	-	TGTGCCAGCAGCGCAGGGGACTATGGCTACACCTTC	CASSAGDYGYTF
few	TRBV18	TRBJ2-7	-	TGTGCCAGCTCACCTGTACAGACCTCCTACGAGCAGTACTTC	CASSPVQTSYEQYF
-	TRBV6-5	TRBJ2-2	TRBD2	TGTGCCAGCAGTTACTTAAGACTAGCGGGAGTGCAAACCGGGGAGCTGTTTTTT	CASSYLRLAGVQTGELFF
few	TRBV6-8	TRBJ2-2	-	TGTGCCAGCAGTTACTCGACTGCCCTATTGGGAGCGAACACCGGGGAGCTGTTTTTT	CASSYSTALLGANTGELFF
many	TRBV20-1	TRBJ1-2	-	TGCAGTGCTAGAGACCCACCTTTTCTAGTCTGGGATGGCTACACCTTC	CSARDPPFLVWDGYTF
few	TRBV3-1	TRBJ2-1	-	TGTGCCAGCAGCCAAGGATCCCGGGGAGTTGAGCAGTTCTTC	CASSQGSRGVEQFF
many	TRBV5-1	TRBJ1-2	TRBD1	TGCGCCAGCAGCTACCATTCACAGGACAGGCGCTATGGCTACACCTTC	CASSYHSQDRRYGYTF
-	TRBV6-2/TRBV6-3	TRBJ2-1	-	TGTGCCTGCACTCACGGGCGGGGTGTGAGGGTTGGTAATGAGCAGTTCTTC	CACTHGRGVRVGNEQFF
many	TRBV5-1	TRBJ2-1	TRBD2	TGCGCCAGCAGCTTTGCTAGCGGGGGCCGAAACAATGAGCAGTTCTTC	CASSFASGGRNNEQFF
few	TRBV28	TRBJ2-7	-	TGTGCCAGCAGTTTATCTTACAGCGAACGATACTACGAGCAGTACTTC	CASSLSYSERYYEQYF
few	TRBV29-1	TRBJ2-5	TRBD1	TGCAGCGTTGACCTCCAGGGACAGTACCAAGAGACCCAGTACTTC	CSVDLQGQYQETQYF
many	TRBV10-3	TRBJ2-7	TRBD1	TGTGCCACCGGGACAGGAGGGTACGAGCAGTACTTC	CATGTGGYEQYF
few	TRBV28	TRBJ2-2	TRBD1	TGTGCCAGCAGTTCCGGGACAGGGAGAACCGGGGAGCTGTTTTTT	CASSSGTGRTGELFF
few	TRBV5-1	TRBJ2-1	-	TGCGCCAGCAGCTTTGGGGGGCAGCGCAATGAGCAGTTCTTC	CASSFGGQRNEQFF
-	TRBV9	TRBJ1-3	-	TGTGCCAGCAGCGTAGACAGGGACGGAAACACCATATATTTT	CASSVDRDGNTIYF
-	TRBV5-4	TRBJ2-7	TRBD1	TGTGCCAGCGGACGGGGACAGTCCGACTACGAGCAGTACTTC	CASGRGQSDYEQYF
-	TRBV6-1	TRBJ1-1	TRBD1	TGTGCCAGCTTAAGGACAGGGGCGGTCACTGAAGCTTTCTTT	CASLRTGAVTEAFF
-	TRBV2	TRBJ2-7	-	TGTGCCAGCAGGGACAGCTACAGCTCCTACGAGCAGTACTTC	CASRDSYSSYEQYF
few	TRBV3-1	TRBJ2-5	TRBD2	TGTGCCAGCAGCCAAGGAGGAAGCGGGGGGATCCAAGAGACCCAGTACTTC	CASSQGGSGGIQETQYF
-	TRBV2	TRBJ2-7	TRBD1	TGTGCCAGCTCTCAGGGGGCTGGGTACGAGCAGTACTTC	CASSQGAGYEQYF
many	TRBV7-3	TRBJ2-5	-	TGTGCCAGCAGCTTAACAGGGGCAGGAGAGACCCAGTACTTC	CASSLTGAGETQYF
few	TRBV21-1	TRBJ1-2	-	TGTGCCAGCAATTATCTCCTACGGGACAGGGGGCTGGGCTACACCTTC	CASNYLLRDRGLGYTF
-	TRBV9	TRBJ2-1	-	TGTGCCAGCAGCGTAGAGAAGGGGTGGCCCTACAATGAGCAGTTCTTC	CASSVEKGWPYNEQFF
-	TRBV5-4	TRBJ1-1	-	TGTGCCAGCAGCTTGCCGGACCTAGCGAACACTGAAGCTTTCTTT	CASSLPDLANTEAFF
many	TRBV24-1	TRBJ2-3	TRBD1	TGTGCCACCAGTGATAGACAGGGTGGGACGCAGTATTTT	CATSDRQGGTQYF
-	TRBV5-6	TRBJ2-7	TRBD2	TGTGCCAGCAGCCTGGGACTAGCGGGAGCCGAGCAGTACTTC	CASSLGLAGAEQYF
-	TRBV5-1	TRBJ2-1	TRBD2	TGCGCCAGCAGCTTGGTCCCTCTAGCGGGGAACAATGAGCAGTTCTTC	CASSLVPLAGNNEQFF
few	TRBV2	TRBJ1-4	-	TGTGCCAGCAGTGATAACCTACGGAATAATGAAAAACTGTTTTTT	CASSDNLRNNEKLFF
few	TRBV6-1	TRBJ1-5	-	TGTGCCAGCAAATTTGTCGATCAGCCCCAGCATTTT	CASKFVDQPQHF
-	TRBV10-3	TRBJ2-2	TRBD1	TGTGCCATCTGGCAGGGGGCGAAAACCGGGGAGCTGTTTTTT	CAIWQGAKTGELFF